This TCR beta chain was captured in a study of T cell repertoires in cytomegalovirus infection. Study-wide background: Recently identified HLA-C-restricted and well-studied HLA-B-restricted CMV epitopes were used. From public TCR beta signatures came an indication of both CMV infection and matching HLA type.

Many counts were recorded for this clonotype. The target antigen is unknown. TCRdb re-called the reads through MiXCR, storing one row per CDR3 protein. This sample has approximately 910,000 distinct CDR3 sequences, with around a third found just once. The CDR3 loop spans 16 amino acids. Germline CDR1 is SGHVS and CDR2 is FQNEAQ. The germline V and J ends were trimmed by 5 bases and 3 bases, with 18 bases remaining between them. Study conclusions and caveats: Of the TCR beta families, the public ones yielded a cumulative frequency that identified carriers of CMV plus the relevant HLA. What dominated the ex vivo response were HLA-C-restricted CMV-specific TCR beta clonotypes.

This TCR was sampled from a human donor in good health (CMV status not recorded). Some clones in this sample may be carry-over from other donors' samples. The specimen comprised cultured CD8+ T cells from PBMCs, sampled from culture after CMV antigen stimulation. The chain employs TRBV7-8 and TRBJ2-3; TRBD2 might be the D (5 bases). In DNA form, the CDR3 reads TGTGCCAGCAGCCCTTTAGGCCGGGGAAGTACAGATACGCAGTATTTT. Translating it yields CASSPLGRGSTDTQYF.